This TCR beta chain was recorded in a study of blood T cell repertoires in COVID-19. The data were produced by immunoSEQ multiplex PCR, yet TCRdb's version contains in-frame clones alone and is incomplete. The table records around 300,000 clones, roughly 91% of them present only once. Trimming pared 0 bases from V and 1 base from J, leaving 4 bases between. Germline V gene lookup returns CDR1 LGHNA and CDR2 YNFKEQ. This CDR3 contains 14 residues. This clone was recorded a few times. Material: peripheral blood. The sequence was collected from a man aged 45-65 years with active or convalescent COVID-19. The chain recombines TRBV4-2 with TRBJ1-3; D gene uncertain. CDR3 sequence reads: CASSQESSGNTIYF. In DNA form, the CDR3 reads TGTGCCAGCAGCCAAGAGAGTTCTGGAAACACCATATATTTT.